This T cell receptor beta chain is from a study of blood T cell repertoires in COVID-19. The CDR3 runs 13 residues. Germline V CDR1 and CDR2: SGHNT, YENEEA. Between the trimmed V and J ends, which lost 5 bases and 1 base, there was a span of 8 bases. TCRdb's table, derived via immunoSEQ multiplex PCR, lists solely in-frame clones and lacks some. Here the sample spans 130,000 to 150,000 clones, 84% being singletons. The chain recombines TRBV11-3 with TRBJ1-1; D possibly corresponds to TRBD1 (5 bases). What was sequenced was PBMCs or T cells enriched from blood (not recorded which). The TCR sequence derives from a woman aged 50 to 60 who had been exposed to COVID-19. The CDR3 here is CASSPGGNTEAFF. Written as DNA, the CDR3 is TGTGCCAGCAGCCCCGGGGGGAACACTGAAGCTTTCTTT.